A selection of T cell receptor beta chains follows, all from one sample in a study of CD8+ T cells in alopecia areata. TCRdb's table, derived via immunoSEQ multiplex PCR, lists solely in-frame clones and lacks some. The sample consists of 110,000 to 150,000 clones, more than 55% of them appearing once. Sequenced sample: CD8+ T cells sorted from blood. The origin of the receptors is a human donor in good health. Each CDR3 is given with its conserved first and last residue. A D gene is named only where the DNA matches it firmly. Rows may omit the clone size; those that give it use once, few, many or a size class.

cdr3_nt: TGTGCCGGCCAACAGGGGACCAACACTGAAGCTTTCTTT; cdr3_aa: CAGQQGTNTEAFF; j_call: TRBJ1-1; d_call: TRBD1; clone_size: NA; v_call: TRBV28
cdr3_nt: TGCAGCGTTGTCGGGGAGTATGGCTACACCTTC; cdr3_aa: CSVVGEYGYTF; j_call: TRBJ1-2; d_call: NA; clone_size: NA; v_call: TRBV29-1
cdr3_nt: TGTGCCAGCAGTGAAGAGGGCGGAACTGAAGCTTTCTTT; cdr3_aa: CASSEEGGTEAFF; j_call: TRBJ1-1; d_call: NA; clone_size: NA; v_call: TRBV2
cdr3_nt: TGTGCCAGCAGTTACTCAGAGACAGGGGGTTTCTATGGCTACACCTTC; cdr3_aa: CASSYSETGGFYGYTF; j_call: TRBJ1-2; d_call: TRBD1; clone_size: few; v_call: TRBV6-5
cdr3_nt: TGTGCCAGCGCTGGGGGGAGCCGGGAGCAGTACTTC; cdr3_aa: CASAGGSREQYF; j_call: TRBJ2-7; d_call: NA; clone_size: NA; v_call: TRBV9
cdr3_nt: TGCAGCGTCTCAGGGGGGCTCGTGGCAGATACGCAGTATTTT; cdr3_aa: CSVSGGLVADTQYF; j_call: TRBJ2-3; d_call: NA; clone_size: NA; v_call: TRBV29-1
cdr3_nt: TGTGCCAGCAGTCCCACCGGGACAGGTAATCAGCCCCAGCATTTT; cdr3_aa: CASSPTGTGNQPQHF; j_call: TRBJ1-5; d_call: TRBD1; clone_size: few; v_call: TRBV27
cdr3_nt: TGTGCCTGGAGTCAGATTACAGGGATCGCCGAGCAGTACTTC; cdr3_aa: CAWSQITGIAEQYF; j_call: TRBJ2-7; d_call: NA; clone_size: once; v_call: TRBV30
cdr3_nt: TGTGCCAGCAGTTTGGGACCGAGCGCCTACGAGCAGTACTTC; cdr3_aa: CASSLGPSAYEQYF; j_call: TRBJ2-7; d_call: NA; clone_size: NA; v_call: TRBV6-5
cdr3_nt: TGCGCCAGCAGGGGAACGATGGTCGAGCAGTACTTC; cdr3_aa: CASRGTMVEQYF; j_call: TRBJ2-7; d_call: NA; clone_size: few; v_call: TRBV5-1
cdr3_nt: TGTGCCAGCAGCTACAGGGATGTCGGGGAGCTGTTTTTT; cdr3_aa: CASSYRDVGELFF; j_call: TRBJ2-2; d_call: NA; clone_size: NA; v_call: TRBV5-6
cdr3_nt: TGTGCTAGTGGTTTCCCGACAACCCCTGGGAGGGGGGAGCTGTTTTTT; cdr3_aa: CASGFPTTPGRGELFF; j_call: TRBJ2-2; d_call: NA; clone_size: NA; v_call: TRBV12-5
cdr3_nt: TGTGCCAGCAGCCAAGGTTGGGGAATCCCCTACGAGCAGTACTTC; cdr3_aa: CASSQGWGIPYEQYF; j_call: TRBJ2-7; d_call: NA; clone_size: NA; v_call: TRBV14
cdr3_nt: TGTGCCACCAGCAGAGGCGCAGGGGGCGCTTCATATGGCTACACCTTC; cdr3_aa: CATSRGAGGASYGYTF; j_call: TRBJ1-2; d_call: TRBD1; clone_size: NA; v_call: TRBV15
cdr3_nt: TGTGCCAGCAGCTTAGTCCTCACAGATACGCAGTATTTT; cdr3_aa: CASSLVLTDTQYF; j_call: TRBJ2-3; d_call: NA; clone_size: NA; v_call: TRBV7-2
cdr3_nt: TGTGCCAGCAGCGTAGCTACTAGCGGGGCCTACAATGAGCAGTTCTTC; cdr3_aa: CASSVATSGAYNEQFF; j_call: TRBJ2-1; d_call: TRBD2; clone_size: NA; v_call: TRBV9
cdr3_nt: TGTGCCAGTAGTATAACGGGAATATCCTACGAGCAGTACTTC; cdr3_aa: CASSITGISYEQYF; j_call: TRBJ2-7; d_call: NA; clone_size: NA; v_call: TRBV19
cdr3_nt: TGTGCCAGCAGTCAGGACAGGGGAGCTGAAGCTTTCTTT; cdr3_aa: CASSQDRGAEAFF; j_call: TRBJ1-1; d_call: TRBD1; clone_size: NA; v_call: TRBV27
cdr3_nt: TGTGCCAGCAGCTTCGCCCACACGAATGAGCAGTTCTTC; cdr3_aa: CASSFAHTNEQFF; j_call: TRBJ2-1; d_call: NA; clone_size: NA; v_call: TRBV5-6
cdr3_nt: TGCAGCGTTGAGTCCCGGGACAGGGAAGGACATGGGGCCAACGTCCTGACTTTC; cdr3_aa: CSVESRDREGHGANVLTF; j_call: TRBJ2-6; d_call: TRBD1; clone_size: NA; v_call: TRBV29-1
cdr3_nt: TGTGCCAGCAGCGGTACCCTAATCCCCTATGGCTACACCTTC; cdr3_aa: CASSGTLIPYGYTF; j_call: TRBJ1-2; d_call: NA; clone_size: NA; v_call: TRBV9
cdr3_nt: TGTGCCAGCAGCGATTATGACAGGGGTTACCTGCCCCAGCATTTT; cdr3_aa: CASSDYDRGYLPQHF; j_call: TRBJ1-5; d_call: TRBD1; clone_size: NA; v_call: TRBV7-2
cdr3_nt: TGCGCCAGCAGCCAAGAGTCGGGCAGGGGGCGCACAGATACGCAGTATTTT; cdr3_aa: CASSQESGRGRTDTQYF; j_call: TRBJ2-3; d_call: TRBD1; clone_size: few; v_call: TRBV4-1
cdr3_nt: TGTGCCAGCAGTTTAGGGGTTAGCAATCAGCCCCAGCATTTT; cdr3_aa: CASSLGVSNQPQHF; j_call: TRBJ1-5; d_call: NA; clone_size: NA; v_call: TRBV2
cdr3_nt: TGTGCCAGCAGCGTAGGCAACTACAATGAGCAGTTCTTC; cdr3_aa: CASSVGNYNEQFF; j_call: TRBJ2-1; d_call: NA; clone_size: once; v_call: TRBV9
cdr3_nt: TGCAGTGCTAGAGGACTCAGTGAGCAGTTCTTC; cdr3_aa: CSARGLSEQFF; j_call: TRBJ2-1; d_call: NA; clone_size: NA; v_call: TRBV20-1
cdr3_nt: TGCGCCAGCAGGACGGGAGGAAGGTGGAACAATGAGCAGTTCTTC; cdr3_aa: CASRTGGRWNNEQFF; j_call: TRBJ2-1; d_call: TRBD2; clone_size: NA; v_call: TRBV5-1
cdr3_nt: TGCGCCAGCCGGGACAGGGGGGCGAACACCGGGGAGCTGTTTTTT; cdr3_aa: CASRDRGANTGELFF; j_call: TRBJ2-2; d_call: TRBD1; clone_size: NA; v_call: TRBV4-1
cdr3_nt: TGTGCCAGTGGACTAGTGAAGGCCGGGGAGCTGTTTTTT; cdr3_aa: CASGLVKAGELFF; j_call: TRBJ2-2; d_call: TRBD2; clone_size: few; v_call: TRBV2
cdr3_nt: TGTGCCAGCAGCTTGGTAGCGGGAGGATCCCTATACGAGCAGTACTTC; cdr3_aa: CASSLVAGGSLYEQYF; j_call: TRBJ2-7; d_call: TRBD2; clone_size: NA; v_call: TRBV5-6
cdr3_nt: TGTGCCAGCAGCTTAGCGGGAAATTCAAGAGGGCAGTACTTC; cdr3_aa: CASSLAGNSRGQYF; j_call: TRBJ2-7; d_call: NA; clone_size: few; v_call: TRBV11-2
cdr3_nt: TGCAGCGTTGAAACGACTGGACAGGATAGATCTGGGGCCAACGTCCTGACTTTC; cdr3_aa: CSVETTGQDRSGANVLTF; j_call: TRBJ2-6; d_call: TRBD1; clone_size: NA; v_call: TRBV29-1
cdr3_nt: TGTGCCTGGAGCTCAGGTGGTGAAAAACTGTTTTTT; cdr3_aa: CAWSSGGEKLFF; j_call: TRBJ1-4; d_call: NA; clone_size: NA; v_call: TRBV30
cdr3_nt: TGTGCCAGCAGTGGGGACAGGAACAATTCACCCCTCCACTTT; cdr3_aa: CASSGDRNNSPLHF; j_call: TRBJ1-6; d_call: TRBD1; clone_size: once; v_call: TRBV2
cdr3_nt: TGTGCCACCTCCCGTCCTTTAGGCACAGATACGCAGTATTTT; cdr3_aa: CATSRPLGTDTQYF; j_call: TRBJ2-3; d_call: NA; clone_size: NA; v_call: TRBV6-5
cdr3_nt: TGTGCCAGCAGCTTGGAGTGGGCAGGGAACAGTCAGCCCCAGCATTTT; cdr3_aa: CASSLEWAGNSQPQHF; j_call: TRBJ1-5; d_call: NA; clone_size: NA; v_call: TRBV5-5
cdr3_nt: TGCAGCGTTGATTCAGGGAATGAGCAGTTCTTC; cdr3_aa: CSVDSGNEQFF; j_call: TRBJ2-1; d_call: NA; clone_size: few; v_call: TRBV29-1
cdr3_nt: TGTGCCAGCAGCTTATTTACAGGCGACAATGAGCAGTTCTTC; cdr3_aa: CASSLFTGDNEQFF; j_call: TRBJ2-1; d_call: NA; clone_size: NA; v_call: TRBV11-2
cdr3_nt: TGCGCCAGCAGGTCGGACTATTCAAGGAGCTCCGAGCAGTACTTC; cdr3_aa: CASRSDYSRSSEQYF; j_call: TRBJ2-7; d_call: NA; clone_size: NA; v_call: TRBV5-1
cdr3_nt: TGCGCCAGCAGCGAAAGGTATTCGATCGAGCAGTACTTC; cdr3_aa: CASSERYSIEQYF; j_call: TRBJ2-7; d_call: NA; clone_size: NA; v_call: TRBV5-1
cdr3_nt: TGTGCCAGCAGTTTAGGTAGCGGCAGCACAGATACGCAGTATTTT; cdr3_aa: CASSLGSGSTDTQYF; j_call: TRBJ2-3; d_call: NA; clone_size: NA; v_call: TRBV27
cdr3_nt: TGTGCCAGCAGCTCGCAGGACTATGGCTACACCTTC; cdr3_aa: CASSSQDYGYTF; j_call: TRBJ1-2; d_call: NA; clone_size: NA; v_call: TRBV5-6
cdr3_nt: TGCGCCAGCAGCCAAGCCCTAGGGGTGAACACTGAAGCTTTCTTT; cdr3_aa: CASSQALGVNTEAFF; j_call: TRBJ1-1; d_call: NA; clone_size: NA; v_call: TRBV4-1
cdr3_nt: TGTGCCAGCAGCTCCAGCGGGAGGAGGAGCACAGATACGCAGTATTTT; cdr3_aa: CASSSSGRRSTDTQYF; j_call: TRBJ2-3; d_call: TRBD2; clone_size: NA; v_call: TRBV13
cdr3_nt: TGTGCCACCAGCAGAGATCGGGGGAGTGGCACAGATACGCAGTATTTT; cdr3_aa: CATSRDRGSGTDTQYF; j_call: TRBJ2-3; d_call: NA; clone_size: NA; v_call: TRBV15
cdr3_nt: TGTGCCAGCAGCTCAGACAGCTACGAGCAGTACTTC; cdr3_aa: CASSSDSYEQYF; j_call: TRBJ2-7; d_call: NA; clone_size: few; v_call: TRBV11-2
cdr3_nt: TGTGCCAGCAGCCCCCTCGGGAGTACCTACGAGCAGTACTTC; cdr3_aa: CASSPLGSTYEQYF; j_call: TRBJ2-7; d_call: NA; clone_size: NA; v_call: TRBV7-9
cdr3_nt: TGTGCCAGCAGCTTGGAGTCTGAAGCTTTCTTT; cdr3_aa: CASSLESEAFF; j_call: TRBJ1-1; d_call: NA; clone_size: NA; v_call: TRBV7-9
cdr3_nt: TGTGCCAGCAGTCCCTCGGGAAGCACAGATACGCAGCATTTT; cdr3_aa: CASSPSGSTDTQHF; j_call: TRBJ1-5; d_call: NA; clone_size: NA; v_call: TRBV27
cdr3_nt: TGTGCCAGCAGCTTAGGGCGGGATGAAGCTTTCTTT; cdr3_aa: CASSLGRDEAFF; j_call: TRBJ1-1; d_call: NA; clone_size: NA; v_call: TRBV7-9
cdr3_nt: TGCAGCGTTGAATACGGGGGCAGTACCTACGAGCAGTACTTC; cdr3_aa: CSVEYGGSTYEQYF; j_call: TRBJ2-7; d_call: NA; clone_size: once; v_call: TRBV29-1